Listed below are T cell receptor beta chains from one sample, sequenced in a study of T cells in Graves' hyperthyroidism and ophthalmopathy. TCRdb re-derived calls from the multiplex PCR reads in MiXCR, one entry per CDR3 protein. The table has roughly 740,000 distinct CDR3 sequences, about a sixth seen once. Sequenced input: blood. These TCRs come from a man between 18 and 35 years old with Graves' hyperthyroidism. Each CDR3 is given with its conserved first and last residue. A D gene is named only where the DNA matches it firmly. The size entry is marked missing in some rows and otherwise reads once, few, many or a size class.

TRBV3-1	16	many	TRBJ1-5	-	CASSQGGGGNNQPQHF	TGTGCCAGCAGCCAAGGTGGTGGAGGTAACAATCAGCCCCAGCATTTT
TRBV20-1	13	many	TRBJ2-1	-	CSATFILGDEQFF	TGCAGTGCCACCTTTATCCTAGGGGATGAGCAGTTCTTC
TRBV25-1	16	many	TRBJ1-2	TRBD1	CASSERHRDSYYGYTF	TGTGCCAGCAGTGAACGCCATCGGGACAGCTACTATGGCTACACCTTC
TRBV10-3	11	many	TRBJ2-1	-	CATEGGDEQFF	TGTGCCACCGAGGGGGGTGATGAGCAGTTCTTC
TRBV12-5	15	few	TRBJ2-3	-	CASGLYTGFKDTQYF	TGTGCTAGTGGTTTGTACACAGGTTTCAAGGATACGCAGTATTTT
TRBV6-1	14	-	TRBJ2-5	-	CASKSVTPRETQYF	TGTGCCAGCAAGTCAGTCACCCCCCGGGAGACCCAGTACTTC
TRBV6-2/TRBV6-3	14	-	TRBJ2-1	TRBD2	CASSQGLDRGEQFF	TGTGCCAGCAGCCAAGGACTAGATCGTGGTGAGCAGTTCTTC
TRBV7-2	14	-	TRBJ1-2	-	CASSLSVRGGGYTF	TGTGCCAGCAGCTTAAGTGTCAGAGGGGGAGGCTACACCTTC
TRBV5-8	11	-	TRBJ2-7	-	CASRQSFEQYF	TGTGCCAGCAGACAGTCCTTCGAGCAGTACTTC
TRBV12-3/TRBV12-4	13	-	TRBJ1-6	-	CASGLDRRSPLHF	TGTGCCAGCGGTTTAGATCGGCGGTCACCCCTCCACTTT
TRBV10-3	14	-	TRBJ1-1	-	CATTGTSSGTEAFF	TGTGCCACCACGGGGACTTCCTCAGGCACTGAAGCTTTCTTT
TRBV29-1	13	many	TRBJ2-1	TRBD2	CSLLSGKSNEQFF	TGCAGCTTACTTAGCGGGAAATCAAATGAGCAGTTCTTC
TRBV7-9	12	many	TRBJ1-2	-	CASSLVGGRYTF	TGTGCCAGCAGCTTAGTGGGAGGCCGCTACACCTTC
TRBV27	16	-	TRBJ1-6	TRBD1	CASSLGQGEGNSPLHF	TGTGCCAGCAGCTTGGGACAGGGCGAAGGTAATTCACCCCTCCACTTT
TRBV24-1	14	few	TRBJ2-3	-	CATSDLRGSDTQYF	TGTGCCACCAGTGATTTAAGGGGGTCAGATACGCAGTATTTT
TRBV6-4	13	many	TRBJ1-1	-	CASSKEGNTEAFF	TGTGCCAGCAGCAAGGAGGGGAACACTGAAGCTTTCTTT
TRBV20-1	13	-	TRBJ2-2	-	CSALRKFPGELFF	TGCAGTGCCCTAAGGAAGTTTCCCGGGGAGCTGTTTTTT